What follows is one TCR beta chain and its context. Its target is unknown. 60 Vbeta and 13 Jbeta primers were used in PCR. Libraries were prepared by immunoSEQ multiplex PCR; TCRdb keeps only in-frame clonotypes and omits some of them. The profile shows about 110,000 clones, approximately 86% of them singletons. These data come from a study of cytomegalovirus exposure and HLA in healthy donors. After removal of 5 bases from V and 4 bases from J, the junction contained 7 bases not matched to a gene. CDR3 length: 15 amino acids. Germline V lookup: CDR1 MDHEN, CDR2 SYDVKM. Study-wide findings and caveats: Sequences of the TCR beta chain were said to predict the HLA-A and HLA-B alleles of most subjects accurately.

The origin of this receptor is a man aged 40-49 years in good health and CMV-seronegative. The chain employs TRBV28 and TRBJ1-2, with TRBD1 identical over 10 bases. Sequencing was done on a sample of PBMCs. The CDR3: CASSPRTGGRYGYTF. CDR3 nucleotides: TGTGCCAGCAGTCCTCGGACAGGGGGGCGCTATGGCTACACCTTC.